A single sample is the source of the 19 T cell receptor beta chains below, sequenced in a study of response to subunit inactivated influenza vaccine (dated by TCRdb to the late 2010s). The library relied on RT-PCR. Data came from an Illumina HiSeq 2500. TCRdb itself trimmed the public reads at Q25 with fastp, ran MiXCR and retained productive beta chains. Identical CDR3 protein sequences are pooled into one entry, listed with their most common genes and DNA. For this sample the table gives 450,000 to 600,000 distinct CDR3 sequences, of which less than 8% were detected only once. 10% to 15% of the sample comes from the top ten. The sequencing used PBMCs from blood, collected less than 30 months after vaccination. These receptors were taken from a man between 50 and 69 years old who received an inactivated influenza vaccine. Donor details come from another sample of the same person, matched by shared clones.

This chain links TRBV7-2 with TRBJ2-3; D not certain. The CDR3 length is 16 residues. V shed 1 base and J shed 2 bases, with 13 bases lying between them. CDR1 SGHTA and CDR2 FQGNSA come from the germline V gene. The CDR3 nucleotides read TGTGCCAGCAGCTTAGTCCGGACCCTGACCACAGATACGCAGTATTTT. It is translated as CASSLVRTLTTDTQYF. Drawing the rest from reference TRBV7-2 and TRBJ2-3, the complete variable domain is GAGVSQSPSNKVTEKGKDVELRCDPISGHTALYWYRQSLGQGLEFLIYFQGNSAPDKSGLPSDRFSAERTGGSVSTLTIQRTQQEDSAVYLCASSLVRTLTTDTQYFGPGTRLTVL.

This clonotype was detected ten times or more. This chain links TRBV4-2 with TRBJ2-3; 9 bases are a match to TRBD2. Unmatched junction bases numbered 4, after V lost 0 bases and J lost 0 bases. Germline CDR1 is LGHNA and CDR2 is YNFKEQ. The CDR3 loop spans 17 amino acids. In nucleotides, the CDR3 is TGTGCCAGCAGCCAAGATGGAGCGGGAGGCAGCACAGATACGCAGTATTTT. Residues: CASSQDGAGGSTDTQYF.

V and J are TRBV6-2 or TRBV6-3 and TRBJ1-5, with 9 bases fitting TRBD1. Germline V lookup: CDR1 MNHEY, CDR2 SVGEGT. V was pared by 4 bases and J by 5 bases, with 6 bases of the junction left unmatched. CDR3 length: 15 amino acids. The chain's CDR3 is CASSSGQGNHQPQHF. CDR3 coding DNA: TGTGCCAGCAGTTCGGGACAGGGCAACCATCAGCCCCAGCATTTT.

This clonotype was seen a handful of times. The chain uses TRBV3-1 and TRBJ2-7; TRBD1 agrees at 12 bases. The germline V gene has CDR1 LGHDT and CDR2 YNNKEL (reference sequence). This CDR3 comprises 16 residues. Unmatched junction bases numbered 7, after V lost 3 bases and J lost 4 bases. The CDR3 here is CASSHPGTGGFYEQYF. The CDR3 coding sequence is TGTGCCAGCAGCCATCCCGGGACAGGGGGCTTTTACGAGCAGTACTTC.

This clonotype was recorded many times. CDR3 coding DNA: TGCAGCGTCGGCCCGGACTTTTACGAGCAGTACTTC. It codes for CSVGPDFYEQYF. This chain joins TRBV29-1 and TRBJ2-7, with D possibly TRBD2 on 5 matching bases. V lost 6 bases to trimming and J lost 4 bases, with 13 bases between them. The CDR3 spans 12 residues. CDR1 is SQVTM and CDR2 is ANQGSEA in the germline V gene.

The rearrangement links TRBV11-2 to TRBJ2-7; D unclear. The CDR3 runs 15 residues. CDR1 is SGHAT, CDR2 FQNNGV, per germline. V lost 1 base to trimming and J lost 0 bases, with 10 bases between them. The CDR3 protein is CASSLGPVSSYEQYF. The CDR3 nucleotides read TGTGCCAGCAGCTTAGGGCCGGTCTCCTCCTACGAGCAGTACTTC. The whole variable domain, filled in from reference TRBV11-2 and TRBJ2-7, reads EAGVAQSPRYKIIEKRQSVAFWCNPISGHATLYWYQQILGQGPKLLIQFQNNGVVDDSQLPKDRFSAERLKGVDSTLKIQPAKLEDSAVYLCASSLGPVSSYEQYFGPGTRLTVT.

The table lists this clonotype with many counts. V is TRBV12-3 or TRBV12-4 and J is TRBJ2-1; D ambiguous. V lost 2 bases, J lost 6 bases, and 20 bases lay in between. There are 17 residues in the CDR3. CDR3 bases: TGTGCCAGCAGTTTATGGTTTGGGCCAGGAACGGGCAATGAGCAGTTCTTC. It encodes CASSLWFGPGTGNEQFF.

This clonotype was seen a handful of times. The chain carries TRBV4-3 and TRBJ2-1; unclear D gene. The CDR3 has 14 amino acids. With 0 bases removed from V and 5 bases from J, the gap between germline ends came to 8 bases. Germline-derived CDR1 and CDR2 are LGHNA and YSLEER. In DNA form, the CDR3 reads TGCGCCAGCAGCCAAGATATTGGGGACAATGAGCAGTTCTTC. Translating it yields CASSQDIGDNEQFF.

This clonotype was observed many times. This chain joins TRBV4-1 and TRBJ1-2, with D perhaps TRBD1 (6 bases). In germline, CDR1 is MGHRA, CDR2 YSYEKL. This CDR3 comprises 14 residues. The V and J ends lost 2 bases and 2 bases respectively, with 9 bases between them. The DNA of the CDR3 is TGCGCCAGCAGCCAAATCGGACAGAACTATGGCTACACCTTC. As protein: CASSQIGQNYGYTF.

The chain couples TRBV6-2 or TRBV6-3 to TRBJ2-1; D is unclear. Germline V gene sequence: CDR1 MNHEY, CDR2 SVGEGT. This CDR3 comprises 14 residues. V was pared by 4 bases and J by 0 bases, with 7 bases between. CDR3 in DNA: TGTGCCAGCAGTTCGGTCGGCTCCTACAATGAGCAGTTCTTC. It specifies CASSSVGSYNEQFF.

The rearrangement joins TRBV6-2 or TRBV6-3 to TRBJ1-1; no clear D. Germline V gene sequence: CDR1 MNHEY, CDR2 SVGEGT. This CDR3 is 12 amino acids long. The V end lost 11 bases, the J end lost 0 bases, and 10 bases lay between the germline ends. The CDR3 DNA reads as TGTGCCTTGTCGAGACTGAACACTGAAGCTTTCTTT. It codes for CALSRLNTEAFF.

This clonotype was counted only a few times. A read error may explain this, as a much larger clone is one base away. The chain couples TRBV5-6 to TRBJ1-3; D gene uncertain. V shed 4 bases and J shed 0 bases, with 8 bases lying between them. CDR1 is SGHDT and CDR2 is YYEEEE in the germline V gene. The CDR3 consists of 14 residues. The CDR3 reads CASSRPVSGNTIYF. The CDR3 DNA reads TGTGCCAGCAGCCGCCCGGTCTCTGGAAACACCATATATTTT.

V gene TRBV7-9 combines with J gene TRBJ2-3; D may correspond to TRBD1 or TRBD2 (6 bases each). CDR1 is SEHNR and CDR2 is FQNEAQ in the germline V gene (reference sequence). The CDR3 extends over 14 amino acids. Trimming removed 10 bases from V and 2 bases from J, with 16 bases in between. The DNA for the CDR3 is TGTGCCATCCGAGGGGGGTTACTCACAGATACGCAGTATTTT. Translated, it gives CAIRGGLLTDTQYF. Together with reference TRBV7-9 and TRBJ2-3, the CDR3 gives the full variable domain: DTGVSQNPRHKITKRGQNVTFRCDPISEHNRLYWYRQTLGQGPEFLTYFQNEAQLEKSRLLSDRFSAERPKGSFSTLEIQRTEQGDSAMYLCAIRGGLLTDTQYFGPGTRLTVL.

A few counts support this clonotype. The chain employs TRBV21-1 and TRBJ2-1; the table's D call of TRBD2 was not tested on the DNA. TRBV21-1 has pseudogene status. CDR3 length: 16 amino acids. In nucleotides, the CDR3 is TGTGCCAGCAGCAAAGTTTCAGGGCTATCGGTGAGAGAGCGGTTCTTC. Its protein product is CASSKVSGLSVRERFF.

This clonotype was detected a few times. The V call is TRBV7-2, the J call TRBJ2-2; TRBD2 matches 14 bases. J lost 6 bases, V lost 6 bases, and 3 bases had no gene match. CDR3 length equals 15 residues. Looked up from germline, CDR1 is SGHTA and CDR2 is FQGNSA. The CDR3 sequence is CASRVTSGRAGELFF. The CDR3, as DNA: TGTGCCAGCAGGGTGACTAGCGGGAGGGCCGGGGAGCTGTTTTTT.

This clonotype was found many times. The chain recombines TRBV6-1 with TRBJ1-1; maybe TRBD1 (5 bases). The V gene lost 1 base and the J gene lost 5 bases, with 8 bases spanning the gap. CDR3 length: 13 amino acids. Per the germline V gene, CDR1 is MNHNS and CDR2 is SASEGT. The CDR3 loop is CASSEVGGTEAFF. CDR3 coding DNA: TGTGCCAGCAGTGAAGTCGGGGGAACTGAAGCTTTCTTT.

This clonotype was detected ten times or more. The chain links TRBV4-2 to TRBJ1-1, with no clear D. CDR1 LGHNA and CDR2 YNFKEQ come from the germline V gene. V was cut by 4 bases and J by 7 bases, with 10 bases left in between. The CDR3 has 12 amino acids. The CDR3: CASSPYLGEAFF. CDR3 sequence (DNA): TGTGCCAGCAGCCCCTATTTAGGTGAAGCTTTCTTT.

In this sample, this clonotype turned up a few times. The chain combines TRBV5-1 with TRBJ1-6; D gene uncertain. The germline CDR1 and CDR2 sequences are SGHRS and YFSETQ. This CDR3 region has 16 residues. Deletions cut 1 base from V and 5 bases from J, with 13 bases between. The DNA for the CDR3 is TGCGCCAGCAGCTTGTACGGAACCAGAAATAATTCACCCCTCCACTTT. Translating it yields CASSLYGTRNNSPLHF.

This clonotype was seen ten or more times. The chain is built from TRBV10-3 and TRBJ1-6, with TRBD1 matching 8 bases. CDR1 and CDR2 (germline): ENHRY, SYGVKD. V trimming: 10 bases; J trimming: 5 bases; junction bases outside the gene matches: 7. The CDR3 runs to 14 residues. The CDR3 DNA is TGTGCCAGCGCGGACAGGGAAAATAATTCACCCCTCCACTTT. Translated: CASADRENNSPLHF.